A selection of T cell receptor beta chains follows, all from one sample in a study of identical twins. TCRdb reprocessed the 5' RACE reads with MiXCR, giving one entry per CDR3 protein. The profile shows hundreds of thousands of distinct CDR3 sequences, roughly 7.2% of them singletons. The same specimen was also included in a second study, on yellow fever vaccine responses in identical twins.

The sample comprised PBMCs. Source of these receptors: a young woman in good health. Both conserved end residues are part of each CDR3. The D gene is left open where the match is weak. Where a row states a size, it is once, few, many or the class of an expanded clone; other rows omit it.

J	D	V	size	DNA	CDR3
TRBJ2-2	TRBD2	TRBV9	few	TGTGCCAGCAGCGTAAGCGGGAGCCCCGGGGAGCTGTTTTTT	CASSVSGSPGELFF
TRBJ2-1	NA	TRBV6-6	few	TGTGCCAGCCGAGGGCAGGGGCCCAATGAGCAGTTCTTC	CASRGQGPNEQFF
TRBJ2-1	TRBD1	TRBV5-1	NA	TGCGCCAGCAGCTGGGGGTCGAGACAGGGGTACCATGAGCAGTTCTTC	CASSWGSRQGYHEQFF
TRBJ2-3	NA	TRBV13	NA	TGTGCCAGCAGAGATGGGACGGGACCTAGCACAGATACGCAGTATTTT	CASRDGTGPSTDTQYF
TRBJ2-2	NA	TRBV28	few	TGTGCCAGCAGTTTTCAGCAACGGGCCGGGGAGCTGTTTTTT	CASSFQQRAGELFF
TRBJ1-4	NA	TRBV11-2	NA	TGTGCCAGCAGCTTAGTGGTGAGGGGCCCGAATGAAAAACTGTTTTTT	CASSLVVRGPNEKLFF
TRBJ1-4	NA	TRBV20-1	many	TGCAGTGCTAGAGATTCCGGGACGGAAACTAATGAAAAACTGTTTTTT	CSARDSGTETNEKLFF
TRBJ1-1	NA	TRBV3-1	many	TGTGCCAGCAGGAGTATGAACACTGAAGCTTTCTTT	CASRSMNTEAFF
TRBJ2-1	NA	TRBV15	many	TGTGCCACCAGCAGAGAGGGAGGGTCAAACAGGGCAAGCTCCTACAATGAGCAGTTCTTC	CATSREGGSNRASSYNEQFF
TRBJ1-5	NA	TRBV6-6	many	TGTGCCAGTAGGATACAGCCCCAGCATTTT	CASRIQPQHF